The 2 T cell receptor beta chains below all came from one sample that was sequenced in a study of cytomegalovirus exposure and HLA in healthy donors. The study ran its PCR with 60 Vbeta and 13 Jbeta primers. The method was immunoSEQ multiplex PCR; TCRdb's version includes in-frame clones alone and lacks a portion of them. The sample includes about 130,000 clones, roughly 83% seen only once; the top ten take 20%. Sequencing was carried out using PBMCs. The source is a young man in good health and CMV-seropositive.

This chain uses TRBV29-1 with TRBJ1-4; D uncertain. Trimming took off 1 base at V and 9 bases at J, with 9 bases between the two ends. Germline-derived CDR1 and CDR2 are SQVTM and ANQGSEA. The length of the CDR3 is 12 residues. CDR3 sequence reads: CSVEGLEKKLFF. The CDR3 region has the DNA TGCAGCGTTGAAGGGTTGGAGAAAAAACTGTTTTTT.

As for this clone: A read error is likely here: a far larger clone is one base away. Other nucleotide sequences in the sample specify the same CDR3. The V and J genes are TRBV13 and TRBJ1-4, with TRBD1 matching 8 bases. Germline assignment: CDR1 PRHDT and CDR2 FYEKMQ (reference sequence). CDR3 length: 15 amino acids. V lost 5 bases, J lost 8 bases, and 10 bases stayed unmatched. The CDR3 nucleotides read TGTGCCAGCAGCCCGCCCAGGGGGCGATGGGAAAAACTGTTTTTT. Its protein is CASSPPRGRWEKLFF.